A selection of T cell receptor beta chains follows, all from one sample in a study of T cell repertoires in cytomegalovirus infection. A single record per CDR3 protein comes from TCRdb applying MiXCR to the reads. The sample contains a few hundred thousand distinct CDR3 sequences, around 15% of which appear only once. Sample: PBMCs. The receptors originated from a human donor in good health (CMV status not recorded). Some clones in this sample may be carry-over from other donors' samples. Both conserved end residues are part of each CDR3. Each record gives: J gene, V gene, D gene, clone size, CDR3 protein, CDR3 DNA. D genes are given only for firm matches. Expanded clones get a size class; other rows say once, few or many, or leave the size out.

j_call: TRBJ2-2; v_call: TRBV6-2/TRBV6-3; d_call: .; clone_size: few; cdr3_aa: CASSSSRRQGSNTGELFF; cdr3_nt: TGTGCCAGCAGTTCTAGTCGGCGGCAAGGGTCGAACACCGGGGAGCTGTTTTTT
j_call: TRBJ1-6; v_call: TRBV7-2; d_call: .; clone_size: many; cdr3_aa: CASSLRRNNNSPLHF; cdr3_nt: TGTGCCAGCAGCTTAAGACGGAATAATAATTCACCCCTCCACTTT
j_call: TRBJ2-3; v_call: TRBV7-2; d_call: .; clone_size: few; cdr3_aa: CASSLGRGQRTDTQYF; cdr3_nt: TGTGCCAGCAGCTTAGGACGGGGGCAGCGCACAGATACGCAGTATTTT
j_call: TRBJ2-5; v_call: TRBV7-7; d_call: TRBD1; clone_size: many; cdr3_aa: CASSLGQGAWWTQYF; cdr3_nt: TGTGCCAGCAGCCTCGGACAGGGGGCTTGGTGGACCCAGTACTTC
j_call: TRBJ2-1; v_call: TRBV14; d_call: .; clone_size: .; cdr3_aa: CASSQDIKVQRDEQFF; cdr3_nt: TGTGCCAGCAGCCAAGATATTAAGGTACAACGGGATGAGCAGTTCTTC
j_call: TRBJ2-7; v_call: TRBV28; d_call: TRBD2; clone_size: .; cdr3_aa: CASTQSGSYEQYF; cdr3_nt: TGTGCCAGCACTCAAAGCGGGAGCTACGAGCAGTACTTC
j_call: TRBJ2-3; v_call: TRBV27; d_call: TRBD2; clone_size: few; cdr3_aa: CASSSGLDYDTQYF; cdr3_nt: TGTGCCAGCAGTTCGGGACTAGATTATGATACGCAGTATTTT
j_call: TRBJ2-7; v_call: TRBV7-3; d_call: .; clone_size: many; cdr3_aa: CASSLSASQYEQYF; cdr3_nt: TGTGCCAGCAGCTTAAGTGCCAGCCAATACGAGCAGTACTTC
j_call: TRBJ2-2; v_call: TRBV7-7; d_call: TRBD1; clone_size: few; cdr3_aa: CASSSYGQGAQSGELFF; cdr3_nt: TGTGCTAGCAGCTCTTACGGACAGGGGGCTCAAAGCGGGGAGCTGTTTTTT
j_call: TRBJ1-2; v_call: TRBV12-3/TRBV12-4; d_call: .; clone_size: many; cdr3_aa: CASRSGPVGGYTF; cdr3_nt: TGTGCCAGCAGGTCGGGGCCAGTAGGGGGCTACACCTTC
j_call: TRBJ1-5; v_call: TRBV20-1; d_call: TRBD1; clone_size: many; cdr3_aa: CSASDRDQPQHF; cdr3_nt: TGCAGTGCTAGCGACAGGGATCAGCCCCAGCATTTT
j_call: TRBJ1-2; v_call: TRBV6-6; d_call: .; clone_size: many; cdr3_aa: CASSYSNPGYYGYTF; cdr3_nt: TGTGCCAGCAGTTACTCGAATCCGGGCTACTATGGCTACACCTTC
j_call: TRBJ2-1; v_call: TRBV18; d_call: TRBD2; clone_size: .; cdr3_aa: CASSTAGGLLNEQFF; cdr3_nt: TGTGCCAGCTCTACAGCGGGGGGCCTATTGAATGAGCAGTTCTTC
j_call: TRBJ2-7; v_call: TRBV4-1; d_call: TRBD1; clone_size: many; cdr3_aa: CASSHGQVRSYEQYF; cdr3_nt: TGCGCCAGCAGCCATGGACAGGTTAGATCCTACGAGCAGTACTTC
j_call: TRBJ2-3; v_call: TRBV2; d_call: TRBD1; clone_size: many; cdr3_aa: CASSRQGPTDTQYF; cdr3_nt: TGTGCCAGCAGCAGACAGGGCCCCACAGATACGCAGTATTTT
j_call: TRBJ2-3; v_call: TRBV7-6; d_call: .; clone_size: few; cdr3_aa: CASSLFVGGSTDTQYF; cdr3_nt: TGTGCCAGCAGCTTATTTGTGGGGGGAAGCACAGATACGCAGTATTTT
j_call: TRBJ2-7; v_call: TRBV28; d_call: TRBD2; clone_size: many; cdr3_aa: CASSKGLAGTYEQYF; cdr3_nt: TGTGCCAGCAGTAAGGGACTAGCGGGAACCTACGAGCAGTACTTC
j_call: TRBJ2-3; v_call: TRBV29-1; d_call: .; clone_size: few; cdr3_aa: CSISFGATDTQYF; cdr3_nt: TGCAGTATTAGCTTCGGGGCGACAGATACGCAGTATTTT
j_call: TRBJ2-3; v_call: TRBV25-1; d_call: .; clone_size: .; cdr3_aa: CASSEFGRTRTDTQYF; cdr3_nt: TGTGCCAGCAGTGAATTTGGAAGGACACGCACAGATACGCAGTATTTT
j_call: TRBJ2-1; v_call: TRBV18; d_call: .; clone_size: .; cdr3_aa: CASSPNVRRVSYNEQFF; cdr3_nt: TGTGCCAGCTCCCCCAACGTCCGGCGGGTGTCCTACAATGAGCAGTTCTTC
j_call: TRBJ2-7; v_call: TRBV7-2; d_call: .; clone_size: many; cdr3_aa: CASSLAAGLEQYF; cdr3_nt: TGTGCCAGCAGCTTAGCGGCGGGACTCGAGCAGTACTTC
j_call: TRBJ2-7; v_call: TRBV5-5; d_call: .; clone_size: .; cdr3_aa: CASKNPGIAEQYF; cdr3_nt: TGTGCCAGCAAAAACCCGGGGATAGCCGAGCAGTACTTC
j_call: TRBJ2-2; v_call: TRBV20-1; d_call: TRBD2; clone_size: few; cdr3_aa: CSARPSGSITGELFF; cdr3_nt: TGCAGTGCTAGACCCAGCGGGAGCATTACCGGGGAGCTGTTTTTT
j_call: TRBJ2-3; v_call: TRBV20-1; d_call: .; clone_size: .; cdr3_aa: CSARDPKSGYTDTQYF; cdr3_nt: TGCAGTGCTAGAGACCCCAAGAGCGGGTACACAGATACGCAGTATTTT
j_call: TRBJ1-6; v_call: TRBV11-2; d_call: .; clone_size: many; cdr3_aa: CASSLTAGDNSPLHF; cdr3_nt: TGTGCCAGCAGCCTCACAGCGGGAGATAATTCACCCCTCCACTTT
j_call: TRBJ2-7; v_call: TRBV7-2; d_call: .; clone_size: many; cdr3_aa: CASSLSQTSYEQYF; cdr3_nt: TGTGCCAGCAGCCTCTCACAGACTTCCTACGAGCAGTACTTC
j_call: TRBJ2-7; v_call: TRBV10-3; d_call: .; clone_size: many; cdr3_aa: CAITDSNSYEQYF; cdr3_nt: TGTGCCATTACCGACAGTAACTCCTACGAGCAGTACTTC
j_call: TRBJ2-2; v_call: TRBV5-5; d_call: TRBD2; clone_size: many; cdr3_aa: CASSLASGTNTGELFF; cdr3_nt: TGTGCCAGCAGCTTAGCTAGCGGAACGAACACCGGGGAGCTGTTTTTT
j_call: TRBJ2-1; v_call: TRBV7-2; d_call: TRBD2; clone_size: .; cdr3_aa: CAGGLAGTSYNEQFF; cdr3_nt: TGTGCCGGGGGGCTAGCGGGGACCTCCTACAATGAGCAGTTCTTC
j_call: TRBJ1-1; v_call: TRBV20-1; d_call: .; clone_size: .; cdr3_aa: CSARDSAAEAFF; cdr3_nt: TGCAGTGCTAGAGATTCCGCGGCTGAAGCTTTCTTT
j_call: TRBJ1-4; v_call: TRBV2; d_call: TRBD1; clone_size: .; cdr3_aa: CASSPRGQVNEKLFF; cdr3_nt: TGTGCCAGCAGTCCTAGGGGGCAGGTGAATGAAAAACTGTTTTTT
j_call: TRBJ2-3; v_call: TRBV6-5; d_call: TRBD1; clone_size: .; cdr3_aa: CASSYSRTRGRRDTQYF; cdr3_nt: TGTGCCAGCAGTTACTCGCGAACAAGGGGGCGTAGGGATACGCAGTATTTT
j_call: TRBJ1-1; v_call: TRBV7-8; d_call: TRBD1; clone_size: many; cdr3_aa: CASSLGETGTEAFF; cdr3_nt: TGTGCCAGCAGCTTAGGCGAGACAGGGACTGAAGCTTTCTTT
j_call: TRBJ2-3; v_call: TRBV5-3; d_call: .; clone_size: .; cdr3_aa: CASSPGPMETQYF; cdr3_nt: TGTGCCAGCAGCCCTGGGCCTATGGAGACGCAGTATTTT
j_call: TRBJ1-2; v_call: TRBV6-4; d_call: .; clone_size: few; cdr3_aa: CASSDGGGGIFGYTF; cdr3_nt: TGTGCCAGCAGTGACGGTGGAGGGGGGATATTTGGCTACACCTTC
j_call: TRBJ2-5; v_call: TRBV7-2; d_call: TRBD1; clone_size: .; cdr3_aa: CASSLWQGAETQYF; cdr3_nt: TGTGCCAGCAGCTTGTGGCAGGGGGCTGAGACCCAGTACTTC
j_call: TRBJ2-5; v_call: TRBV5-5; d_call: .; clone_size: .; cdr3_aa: CASSPSTGLQETQYF; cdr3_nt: TGTGCCAGCAGCCCCTCGACAGGCCTCCAAGAGACCCAGTACTTC
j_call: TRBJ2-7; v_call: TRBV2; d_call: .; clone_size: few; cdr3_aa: CASSEAGGLYEQYF; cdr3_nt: TGTGCCAGCAGTGAAGCTGGGGGGCTCTACGAGCAGTACTTC
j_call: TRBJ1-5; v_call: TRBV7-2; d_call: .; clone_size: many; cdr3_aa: CASSLAGGGNQPQHF; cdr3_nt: TGTGCCAGCAGCTTAGCAGGAGGGGGCAATCAGCCCCAGCATTTT
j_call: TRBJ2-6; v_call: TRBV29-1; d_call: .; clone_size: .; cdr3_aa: CSVEDYRRGANVLTF; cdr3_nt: TGCAGCGTTGAAGATTATAGGAGGGGGGCCAACGTCCTGACTTTC
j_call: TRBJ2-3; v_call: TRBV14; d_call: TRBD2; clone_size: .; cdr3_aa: CASSQPSGRLTDTQYF; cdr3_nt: TGTGCCAGCAGCCAACCTTCCGGGAGGCTTACAGATACGCAGTATTTT
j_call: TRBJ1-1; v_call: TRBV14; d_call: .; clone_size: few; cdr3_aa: CASSQDHRLNTEAFF; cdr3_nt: TGTGCCAGCAGCCAAGATCACAGACTGAACACTGAAGCTTTCTTT
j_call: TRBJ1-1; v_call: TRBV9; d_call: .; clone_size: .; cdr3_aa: CASSAGRELRNTEAFF; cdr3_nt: TGTGCCAGCAGCGCCGGGCGAGAGTTAAGGAACACTGAAGCTTTCTTT
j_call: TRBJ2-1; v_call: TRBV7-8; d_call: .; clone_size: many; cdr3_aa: CASSPNLEQFF; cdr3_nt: TGTGCCAGCAGCCCAAACCTTGAGCAGTTCTTC
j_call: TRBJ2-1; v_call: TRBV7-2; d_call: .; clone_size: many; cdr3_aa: CASSLEGGGPYNEQFF; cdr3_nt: TGTGCCAGCAGCTTAGAGGGGGGGGGCCCCTACAATGAGCAGTTCTTC
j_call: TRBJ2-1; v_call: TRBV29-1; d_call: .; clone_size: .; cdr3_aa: CSVEWSSYNEQFF; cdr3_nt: TGCAGCGTTGAATGGAGCTCCTACAATGAGCAGTTCTTC
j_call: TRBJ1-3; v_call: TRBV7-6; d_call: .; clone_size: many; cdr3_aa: CASSLGLSGNTIYF; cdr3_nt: TGTGCCAGCAGCTTAGGGCTCTCTGGAAACACCATATATTTT
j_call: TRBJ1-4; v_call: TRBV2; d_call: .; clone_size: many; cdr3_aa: CASGRGEKLFF; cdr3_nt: TGTGCCAGCGGGAGAGGGGAAAAACTGTTTTTT
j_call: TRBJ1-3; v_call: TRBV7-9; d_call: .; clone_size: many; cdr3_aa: CASSHVPEGNTIYF; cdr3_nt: TGTGCCAGCAGCCACGTGCCGGAGGGAAACACCATATATTTT
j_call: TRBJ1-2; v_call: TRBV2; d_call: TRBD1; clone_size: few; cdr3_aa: CASSESQGETNYGYTF; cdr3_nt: TGTGCCAGCAGTGAAAGTCAGGGGGAAACTAACTATGGCTACACCTTC
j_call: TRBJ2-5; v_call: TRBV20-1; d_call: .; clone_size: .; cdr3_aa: CSARFEGTLQETQYF; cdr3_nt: TGCAGTGCTAGATTTGAGGGGACATTACAAGAGACCCAGTACTTC
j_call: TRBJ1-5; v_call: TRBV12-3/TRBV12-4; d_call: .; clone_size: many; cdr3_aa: CASSLRDLGNQPQHF; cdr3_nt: TGTGCCAGCAGTTTAAGGGATCTGGGCAATCAGCCCCAGCATTTT
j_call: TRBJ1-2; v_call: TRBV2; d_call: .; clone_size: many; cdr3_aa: CASRRSEANYGYTF; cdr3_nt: TGTGCCAGCAGGAGGTCGGAAGCTAACTATGGCTACACCTTC
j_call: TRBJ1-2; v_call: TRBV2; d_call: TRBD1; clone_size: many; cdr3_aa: CASSSRTGGGYGYTF; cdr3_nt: TGTGCCAGCAGTTCACGGACAGGGGGCGGCTATGGCTACACCTTC
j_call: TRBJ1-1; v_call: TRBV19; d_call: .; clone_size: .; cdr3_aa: CASSRSRDTHTEAFF; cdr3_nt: TGTGCCAGTAGTAGAAGCCGGGACACGCACACTGAAGCTTTCTTT
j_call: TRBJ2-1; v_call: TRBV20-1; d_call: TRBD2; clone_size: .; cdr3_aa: CSAPQPGGYNEQFF; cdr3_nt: TGCAGTGCCCCCCAGCCGGGGGGTTACAATGAGCAGTTCTTC
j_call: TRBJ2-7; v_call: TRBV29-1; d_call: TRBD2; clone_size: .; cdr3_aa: CSVLAGVYEQYF; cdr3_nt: TGCAGCGTTCTAGCGGGAGTATACGAGCAGTACTTC
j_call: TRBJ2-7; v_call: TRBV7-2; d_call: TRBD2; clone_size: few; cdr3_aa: CASSLGSGRHEQYF; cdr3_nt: TGTGCCAGCAGCTTAGGTAGCGGGAGACACGAGCAGTACTTC
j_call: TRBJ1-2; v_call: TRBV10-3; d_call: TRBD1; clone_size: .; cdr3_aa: CASQTGVYGYTF; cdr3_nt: TGTGCCAGCCAAACAGGGGTCTATGGCTACACCTTC
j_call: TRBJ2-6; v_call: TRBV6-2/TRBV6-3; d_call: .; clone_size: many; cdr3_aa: CASSYSRGPFSGANVLTF; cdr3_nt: TGTGCCAGCAGTTACTCCCGGGGCCCGTTCTCTGGGGCCAACGTCCTGACTTTC